The present entry profiles one TCR beta chain with its context. As yet, its antigen is unknown. With 5 bases clipped from V and 5 bases from J, the junction kept 12 bases outside the gene matches. This CDR3 is 16 amino acids long. At collection, donors were nominally healthy, but unrecorded immune exposures were probable. The data originate from a study of cytomegalovirus exposure and HLA in healthy donors. Primers: 60 Vbeta forward and 13 Jbeta reverse. TCRdb keeps only in-frame clones here, not all; method: immunoSEQ multiplex PCR. The data hold over 150,000 clones, with roughly 77% observed a single time. Notes on the study in general: TRBV6-2, TRBV6-3 and other indistinguishable V segments were excluded.

The TCR sequence derives from a man aged 30 to 45 in good health and CMV-seropositive. V gene TRBV5-7 combines with J gene TRBJ2-7, with 11 bases identical to TRBD1. TRBV5-7 is filed as an ORF, its function uncertain. The sequenced material came from PBMCs. The CDR3 protein is CASSTIKGQGVHEQYF. For the CDR3, the DNA is TGTGCCAGCAGTACGATTAAGGGACAGGGGGTCCACGAGCAGTACTTC.